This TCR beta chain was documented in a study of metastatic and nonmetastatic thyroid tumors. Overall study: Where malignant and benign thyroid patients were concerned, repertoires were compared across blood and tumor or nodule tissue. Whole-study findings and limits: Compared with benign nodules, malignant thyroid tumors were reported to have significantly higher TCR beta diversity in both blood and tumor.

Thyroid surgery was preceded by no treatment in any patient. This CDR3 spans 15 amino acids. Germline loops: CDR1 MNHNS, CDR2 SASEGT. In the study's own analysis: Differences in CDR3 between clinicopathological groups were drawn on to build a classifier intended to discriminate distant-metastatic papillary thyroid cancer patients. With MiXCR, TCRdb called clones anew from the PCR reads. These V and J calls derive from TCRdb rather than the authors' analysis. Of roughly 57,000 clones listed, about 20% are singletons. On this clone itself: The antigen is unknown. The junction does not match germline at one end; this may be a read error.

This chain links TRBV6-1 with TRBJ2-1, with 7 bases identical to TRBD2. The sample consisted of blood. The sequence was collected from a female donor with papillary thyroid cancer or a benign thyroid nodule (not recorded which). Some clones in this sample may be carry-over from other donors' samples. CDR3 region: CDSSDAGASYNEQLF. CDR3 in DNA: TGTGACAGCAGTGACGCGGGAGCCTCCTACAATGAGCAGTTGTTC.